A single T cell receptor (beta chain) is shown here with its context. Its cognate antigen is unknown. TCRdb's copy holds only in-frame clones and misses some; the assay was immunoSEQ multiplex PCR. The data hold fewer than 30,000 clones, with about nine tenths observed a single time. The data belong to a study of OX40 agonist ivuxolimab in advanced cancers. Background on the study: Dosing consisted of intravenous ivuxolimab at 0.01 to 10 mg/kg every 2 weeks. Overall study results and limits: Nonresponders, in some cases, also had low normalized T-cell clonal expansion.

CDR1 is MDHEN, CDR2 SYDVKM, per germline. V was clipped by 4 bases and J by 4 bases; unmatched bases: 3. The CDR3 covers 14 residues. The V gene is TRBV28, the J gene TRBJ2-3; 9 bases align to TRBD2. Sequenced material: CD4+ or CD8+ T cells sorted from blood, taken in a trial of the OX40 agonist ivuxolimab. The clonotype originates from an adult with an advanced solid tumor such as melanoma, head and neck, liver or kidney cancer. CDR3 DNA sequence: TGTGCCAGCAGTTCGCGGGGGGGGCCAGATACGCAGTATTTT. The encoded protein is CASSSRGGPDTQYF.